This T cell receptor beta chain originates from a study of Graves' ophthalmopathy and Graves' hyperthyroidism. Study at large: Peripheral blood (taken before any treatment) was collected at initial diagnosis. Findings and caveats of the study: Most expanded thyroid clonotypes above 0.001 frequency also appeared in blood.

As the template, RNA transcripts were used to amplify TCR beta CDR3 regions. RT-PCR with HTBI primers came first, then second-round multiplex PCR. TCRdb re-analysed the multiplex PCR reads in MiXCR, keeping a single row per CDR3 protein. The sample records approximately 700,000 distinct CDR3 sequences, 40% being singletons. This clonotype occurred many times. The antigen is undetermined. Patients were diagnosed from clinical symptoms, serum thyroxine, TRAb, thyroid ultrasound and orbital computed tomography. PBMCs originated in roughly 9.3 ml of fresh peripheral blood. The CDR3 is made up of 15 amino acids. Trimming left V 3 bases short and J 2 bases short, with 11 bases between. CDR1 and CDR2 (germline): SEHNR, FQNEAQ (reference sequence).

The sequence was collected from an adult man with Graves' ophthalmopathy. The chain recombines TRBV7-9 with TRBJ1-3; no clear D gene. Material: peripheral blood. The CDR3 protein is CASSFYETTGNTIYF. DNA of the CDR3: TGTGCCAGCAGCTTCTATGAGACTACTGGAAACACCATATATTTT.